This T cell receptor beta chain was captured in a study of human T cells and chemical hapten exposure. At the level of the study: The sensitizer, 2% DPC, was used on around 2 cm by around 2 cm of upper inner arm skin.

Each CDR3 protein gets one entry after TCRdb re-called the RACE reads with MiXCR. In the table there are about 35,000 distinct CDR3 sequences, around 12% of which are singletons. The table lists this clonotype with many counts. Its antigen remains unknown. At one end, the junction sequence differs from germline, possibly due to a read error. The sample's time point: pre-sensitization, week 0. Treatment in this sample: therapeutic diphenylcyclopropenone sensitization with weekly scalp DPC. Researchers extracted total RNA from unfractionated whole blood. Notes on the study in general: Expanded TCR sets contained significantly more large CDR3 similarity clusters than controls.

Germline loops: CDR1 KGHSH, CDR2 LQKENI. The CDR3 extends over 14 amino acids. The source is a middle-aged woman with alopecia areata. Some clones in this sample may be carry-over from other donors' samples. V gene TRBV18 combines with J gene TRBJ2-1; D may be TRBD1 (5 bases). Source: whole blood, taken in connection with sensitization to the hapten diphenylcyclopropenone (DPC). CDR3 in DNA: TGTACCAGCTCACCAATGACAGTTTCAAATGAGCAGTTCTTC. Translated: CTSSPMTVSNEQFF.